This T cell receptor (beta chain) was profiled in a study of blood T cells in healthy people across ages. Findings of the study overall: A roughly linear fall in TCR beta diversity per million T cells was seen with increasing age. Donors of long life had a larger count of naive CD4+ cells and greater diversity than aged donors.

Concerning this clonotype: The antigen remains unidentified.

A J-beta primer mix and a sample-barcoded 5' primer were used in a second PCR of roughly 6 to 11 cycles. All cDNA molecules were each tagged by a template-switch adaptor with 12 random nucleotides. From each sample, at least 3 million paired-end reads containing CDR3 were obtained. TCRdb used MiXCR to reprocess the 5' RACE reads, holding one entry per CDR3 protein. The sample lists more than 750,000 distinct CDR3 sequences; roughly 28% were seen once. The same sample was also studied in work on T cells of mothers and their children.

The TCR originated in a woman in her forties in good health. The specimen was blood.

CDR3 coding DNA: TGTGCCAGCAGCGCTGACGGCTTCACAGATACGCAGTATTTT. This sequence encodes CASSADGFTDTQYF. V and J are TRBV11-3 and TRBJ2-3; D gene uncertain. Trimming left V 5 bases short and J 2 bases short, with 11 bases between. The germline CDR1 and CDR2 sequences are SGHNT and YENEEA. This CDR3 spans 14 amino acids.